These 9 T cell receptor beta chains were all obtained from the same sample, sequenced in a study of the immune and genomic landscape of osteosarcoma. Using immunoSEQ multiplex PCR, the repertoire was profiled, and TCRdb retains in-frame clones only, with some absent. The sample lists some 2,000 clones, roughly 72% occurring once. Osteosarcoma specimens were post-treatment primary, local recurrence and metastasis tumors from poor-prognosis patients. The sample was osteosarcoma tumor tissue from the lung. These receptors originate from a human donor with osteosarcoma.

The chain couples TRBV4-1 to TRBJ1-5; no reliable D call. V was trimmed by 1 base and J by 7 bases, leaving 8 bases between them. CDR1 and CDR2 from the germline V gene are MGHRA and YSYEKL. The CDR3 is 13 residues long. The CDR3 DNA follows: TGCGCCAGCAGCCAAGGGGTGGAACAGCCCCAGCATTTT. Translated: CASSQGVEQPQHF.

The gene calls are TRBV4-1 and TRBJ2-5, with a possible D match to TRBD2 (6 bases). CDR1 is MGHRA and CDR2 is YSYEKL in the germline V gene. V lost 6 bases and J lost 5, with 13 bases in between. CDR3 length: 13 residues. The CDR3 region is CASRGGSAETQYF. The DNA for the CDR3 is TGCGCCAGCAGAGGAGGGAGTGCTGAGACCCAGTACTTC.

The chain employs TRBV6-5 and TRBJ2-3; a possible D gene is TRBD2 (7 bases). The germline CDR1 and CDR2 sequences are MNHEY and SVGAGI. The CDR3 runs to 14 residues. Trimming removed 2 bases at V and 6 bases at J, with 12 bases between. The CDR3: CASSYRGGGDTQYF. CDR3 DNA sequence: TGTGCCAGCAGTTACCGGGGAGGGGGGGATACGCAGTATTTT.

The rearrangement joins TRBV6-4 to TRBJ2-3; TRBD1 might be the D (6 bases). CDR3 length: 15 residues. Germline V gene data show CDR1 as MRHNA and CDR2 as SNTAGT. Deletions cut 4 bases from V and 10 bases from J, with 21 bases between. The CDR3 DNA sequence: TGTGCCAGCAGTGCAAACTCGCGACTCCAGGGGCCGCAGTATTTT. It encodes CASSANSRLQGPQYF.

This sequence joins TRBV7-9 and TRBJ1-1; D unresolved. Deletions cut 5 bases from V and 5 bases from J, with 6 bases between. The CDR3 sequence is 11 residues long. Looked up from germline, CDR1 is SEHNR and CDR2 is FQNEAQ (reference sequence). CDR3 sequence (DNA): TGTGCCAGCAGCGTTGGGACTGAAGCTTTCTTT. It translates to CASSVGTEAFF.

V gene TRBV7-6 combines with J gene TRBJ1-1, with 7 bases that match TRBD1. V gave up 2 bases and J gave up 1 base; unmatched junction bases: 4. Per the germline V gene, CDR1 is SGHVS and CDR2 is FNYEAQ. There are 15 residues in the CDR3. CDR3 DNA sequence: TGTGCCAGCAGCTTAACCGGGACAGCGAACACTGAAGCTTTCTTT. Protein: CASSLTGTANTEAFF.

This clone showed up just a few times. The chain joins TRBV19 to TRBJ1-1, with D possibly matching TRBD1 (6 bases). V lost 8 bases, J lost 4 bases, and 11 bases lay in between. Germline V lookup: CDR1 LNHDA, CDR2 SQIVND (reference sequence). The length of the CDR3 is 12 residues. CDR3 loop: CASRQAPTEAFF. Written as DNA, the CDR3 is TGTGCCAGTCGACAGGCCCCCACTGAAGCTTTCTTT.

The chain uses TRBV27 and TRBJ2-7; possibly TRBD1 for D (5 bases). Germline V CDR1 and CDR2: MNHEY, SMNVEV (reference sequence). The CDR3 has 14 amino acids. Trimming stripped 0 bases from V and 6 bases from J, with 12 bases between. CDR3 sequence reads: CASSLSYLRGEQYF. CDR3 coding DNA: TGTGCCAGCAGTTTATCGTATCTAAGGGGCGAGCAGTACTTC.

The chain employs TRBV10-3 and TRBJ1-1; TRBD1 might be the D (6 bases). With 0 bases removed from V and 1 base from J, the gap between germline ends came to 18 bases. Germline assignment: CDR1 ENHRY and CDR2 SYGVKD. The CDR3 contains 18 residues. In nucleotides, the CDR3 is TGTGCCATCAGTGAGTCGATTGTAAGGGGCAGGGGGAACACTGAAGCTTTCTTT. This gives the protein CAISESIVRGRGNTEAFF.